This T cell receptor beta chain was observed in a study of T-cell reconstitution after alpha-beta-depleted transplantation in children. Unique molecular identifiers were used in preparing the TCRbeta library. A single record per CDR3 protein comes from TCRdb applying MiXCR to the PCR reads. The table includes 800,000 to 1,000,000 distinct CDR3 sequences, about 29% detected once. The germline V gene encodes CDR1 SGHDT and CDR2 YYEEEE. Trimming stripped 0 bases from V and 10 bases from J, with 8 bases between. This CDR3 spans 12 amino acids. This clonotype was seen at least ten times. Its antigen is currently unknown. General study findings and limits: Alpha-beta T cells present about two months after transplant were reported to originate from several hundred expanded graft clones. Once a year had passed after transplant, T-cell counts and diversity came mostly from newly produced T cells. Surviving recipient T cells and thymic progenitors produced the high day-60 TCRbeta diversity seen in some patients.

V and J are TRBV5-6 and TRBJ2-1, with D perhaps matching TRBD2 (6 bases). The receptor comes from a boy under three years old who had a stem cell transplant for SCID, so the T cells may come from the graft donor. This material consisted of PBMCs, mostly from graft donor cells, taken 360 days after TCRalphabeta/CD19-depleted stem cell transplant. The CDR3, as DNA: TGTGCCAGCAGCTTGGGACTAGGGGAGCAGTTCTTC. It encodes CASSLGLGEQFF.